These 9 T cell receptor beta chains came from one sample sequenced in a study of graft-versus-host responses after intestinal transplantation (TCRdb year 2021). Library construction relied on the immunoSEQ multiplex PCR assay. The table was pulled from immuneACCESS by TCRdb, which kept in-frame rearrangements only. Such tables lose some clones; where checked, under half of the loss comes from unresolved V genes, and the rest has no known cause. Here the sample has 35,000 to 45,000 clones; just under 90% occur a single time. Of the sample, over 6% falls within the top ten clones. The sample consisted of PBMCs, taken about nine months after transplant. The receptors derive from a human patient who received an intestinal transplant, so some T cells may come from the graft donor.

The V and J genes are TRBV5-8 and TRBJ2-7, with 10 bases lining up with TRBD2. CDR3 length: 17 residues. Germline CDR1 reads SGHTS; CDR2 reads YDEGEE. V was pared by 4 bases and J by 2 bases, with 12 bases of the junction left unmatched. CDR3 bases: TGTGCCAGCAGCGCCCCCCCCGGACTAGCGGACCCCTACGAGCAGTACTTC. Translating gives CASSAPPGLADPYEQYF.

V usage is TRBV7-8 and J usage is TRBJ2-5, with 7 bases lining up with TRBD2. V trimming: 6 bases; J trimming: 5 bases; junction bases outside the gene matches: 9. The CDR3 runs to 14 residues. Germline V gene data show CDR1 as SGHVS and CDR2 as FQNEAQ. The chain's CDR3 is CASREGLPHETQYF. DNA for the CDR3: TGTGCCAGCAGAGAGGGACTACCTCATGAGACCCAGTACTTC.

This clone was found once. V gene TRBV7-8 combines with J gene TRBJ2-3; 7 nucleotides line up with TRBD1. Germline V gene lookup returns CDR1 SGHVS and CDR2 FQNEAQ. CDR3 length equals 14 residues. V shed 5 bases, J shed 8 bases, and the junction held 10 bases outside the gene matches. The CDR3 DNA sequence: TGTGCCAGCAGCAGGGACAGTCGGACGGGTACGCAGTATTTT. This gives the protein CASSRDSRTGTQYF.

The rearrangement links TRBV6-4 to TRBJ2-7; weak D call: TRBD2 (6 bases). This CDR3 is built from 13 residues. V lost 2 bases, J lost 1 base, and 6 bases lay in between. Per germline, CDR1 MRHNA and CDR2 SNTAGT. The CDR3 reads CASSDGGSYEQYF. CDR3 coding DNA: TGTGCCAGCAGTGACGGAGGGTCCTACGAGCAGTACTTC.

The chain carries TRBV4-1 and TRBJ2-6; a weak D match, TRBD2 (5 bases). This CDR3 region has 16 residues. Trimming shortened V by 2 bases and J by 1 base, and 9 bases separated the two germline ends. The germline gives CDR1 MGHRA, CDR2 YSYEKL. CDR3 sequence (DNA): TGCGCCAGCAGCCAACCCGAGGGTTCTGGGGCCAACGTCCTGACTTTC. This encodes CASSQPEGSGANVLTF.

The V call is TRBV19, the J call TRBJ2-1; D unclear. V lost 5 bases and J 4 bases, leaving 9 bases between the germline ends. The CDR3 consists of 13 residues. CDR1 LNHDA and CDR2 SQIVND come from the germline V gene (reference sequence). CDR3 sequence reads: CASSFDPYNEQFF. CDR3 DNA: TGTGCCAGTAGTTTCGACCCTTACAATGAGCAGTTCTTC.

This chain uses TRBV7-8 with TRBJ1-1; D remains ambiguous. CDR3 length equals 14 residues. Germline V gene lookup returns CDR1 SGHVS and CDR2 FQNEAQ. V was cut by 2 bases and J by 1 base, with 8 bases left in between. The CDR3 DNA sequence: TGTGCCAGCAGCTTAATCGAGACGAACACTGAAGCTTTCTTT. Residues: CASSLIETNTEAFF.

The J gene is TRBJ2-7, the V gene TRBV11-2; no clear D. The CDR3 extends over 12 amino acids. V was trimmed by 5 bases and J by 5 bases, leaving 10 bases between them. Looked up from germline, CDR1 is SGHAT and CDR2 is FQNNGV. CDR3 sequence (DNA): TGTGCCAGCAGCGCGGCCCGCGACGAGCAGTACTTC. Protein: CASSAARDEQYF.

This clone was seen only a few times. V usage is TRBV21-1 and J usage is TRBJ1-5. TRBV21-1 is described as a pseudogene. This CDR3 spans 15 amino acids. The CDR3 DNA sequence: TGTGCCAGCAGCAAGGGGTGGGCGCAGTCCCAGCCCCAGCATTTT. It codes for CASSKGWAQSQPQHF.